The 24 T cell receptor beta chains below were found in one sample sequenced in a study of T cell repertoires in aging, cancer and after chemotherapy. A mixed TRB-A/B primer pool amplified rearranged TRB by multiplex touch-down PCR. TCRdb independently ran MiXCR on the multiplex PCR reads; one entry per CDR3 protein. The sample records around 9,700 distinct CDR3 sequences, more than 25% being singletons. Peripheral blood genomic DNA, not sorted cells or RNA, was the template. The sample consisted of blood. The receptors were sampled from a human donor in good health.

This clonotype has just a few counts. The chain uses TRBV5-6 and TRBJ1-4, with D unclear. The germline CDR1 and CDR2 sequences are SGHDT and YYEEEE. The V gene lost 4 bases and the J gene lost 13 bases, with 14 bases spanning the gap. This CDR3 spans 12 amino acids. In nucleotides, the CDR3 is TGTGCCAGCAGCCCGGACGGCGAGGGACTGTTTTTT. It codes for CASSPDGEGLFF.

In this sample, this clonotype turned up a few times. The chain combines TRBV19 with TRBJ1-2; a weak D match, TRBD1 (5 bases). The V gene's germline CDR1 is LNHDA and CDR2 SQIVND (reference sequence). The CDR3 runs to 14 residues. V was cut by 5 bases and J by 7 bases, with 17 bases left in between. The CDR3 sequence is CASSPGLGAGGYTF. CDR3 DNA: TGTGCCAGTAGTCCCGGCCTAGGGGCTGGTGGCTACACCTTC.

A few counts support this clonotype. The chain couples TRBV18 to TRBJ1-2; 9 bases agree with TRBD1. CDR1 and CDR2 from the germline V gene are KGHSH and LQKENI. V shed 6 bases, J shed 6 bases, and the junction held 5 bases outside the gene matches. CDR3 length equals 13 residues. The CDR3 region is CASSPGQGDGYTF. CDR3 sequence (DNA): TGTGCCAGCTCCCCGGGACAGGGAGATGGCTACACCTTC.

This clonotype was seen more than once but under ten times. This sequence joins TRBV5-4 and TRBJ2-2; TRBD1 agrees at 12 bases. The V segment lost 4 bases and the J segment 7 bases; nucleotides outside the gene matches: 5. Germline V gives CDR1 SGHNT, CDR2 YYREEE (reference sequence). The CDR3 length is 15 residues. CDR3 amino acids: CASSRDRGQGGELFF. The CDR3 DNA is TGTGCCAGCAGCCGGGACAGGGGGCAAGGCGGGGAGCTGTTTTTT.

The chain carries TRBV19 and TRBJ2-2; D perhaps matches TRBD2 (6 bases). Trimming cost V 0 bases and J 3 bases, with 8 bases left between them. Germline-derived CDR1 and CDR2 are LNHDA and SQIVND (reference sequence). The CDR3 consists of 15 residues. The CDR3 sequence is CASSIEGGYTGELFF. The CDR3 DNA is TGTGCCAGTAGTATAGAGGGGGGTTACACCGGGGAGCTGTTTTTT.

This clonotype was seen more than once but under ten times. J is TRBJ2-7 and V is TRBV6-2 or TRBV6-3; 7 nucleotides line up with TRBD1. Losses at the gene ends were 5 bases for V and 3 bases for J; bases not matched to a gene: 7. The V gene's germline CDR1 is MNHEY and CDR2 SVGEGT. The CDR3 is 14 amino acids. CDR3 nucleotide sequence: TGTGCCAGCAGTAGCCGGGACAGATACTACGAGCAGTACTTC. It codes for CASSSRDRYYEQYF.

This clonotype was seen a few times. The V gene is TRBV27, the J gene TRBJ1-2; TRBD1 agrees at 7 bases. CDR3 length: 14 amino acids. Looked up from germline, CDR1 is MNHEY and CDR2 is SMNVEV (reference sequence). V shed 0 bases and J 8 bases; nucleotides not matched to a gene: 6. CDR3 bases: TGTGCCAGCAGTTTATCAAGGGGGCGAGAAGGCTACACCTTC. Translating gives CASSLSRGREGYTF.

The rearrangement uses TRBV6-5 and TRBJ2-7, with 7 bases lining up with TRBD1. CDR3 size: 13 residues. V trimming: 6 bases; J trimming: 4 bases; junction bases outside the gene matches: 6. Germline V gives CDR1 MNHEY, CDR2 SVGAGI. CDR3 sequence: CASRSTGMYEQYF. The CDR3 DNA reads TGTGCCAGCAGGTCGACAGGGATGTACGAGCAGTACTTC.

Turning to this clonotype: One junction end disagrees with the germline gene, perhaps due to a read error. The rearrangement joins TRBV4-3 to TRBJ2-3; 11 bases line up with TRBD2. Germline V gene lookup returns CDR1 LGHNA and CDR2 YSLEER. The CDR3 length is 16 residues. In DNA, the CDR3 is TGTGCCAGCAGCCAAGAGGTAGCGGGAGGGGCAGATACGCAGTATTTT. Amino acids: CASSQEVAGGADTQYF.

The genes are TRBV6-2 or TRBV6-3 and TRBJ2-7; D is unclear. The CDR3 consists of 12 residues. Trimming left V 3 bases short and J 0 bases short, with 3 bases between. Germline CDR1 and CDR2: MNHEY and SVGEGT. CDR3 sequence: CASSYDSYEQYF. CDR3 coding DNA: TGTGCCAGCAGTTATGACTCCTACGAGCAGTACTTC.

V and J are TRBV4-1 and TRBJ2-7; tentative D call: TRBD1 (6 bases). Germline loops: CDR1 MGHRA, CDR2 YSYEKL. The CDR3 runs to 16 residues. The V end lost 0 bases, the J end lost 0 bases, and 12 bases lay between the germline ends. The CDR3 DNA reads TGCGCCAGCAGCCAAGATGAGACAGGTCTCTCCTACGAGCAGTACTTC. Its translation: CASSQDETGLSYEQYF.

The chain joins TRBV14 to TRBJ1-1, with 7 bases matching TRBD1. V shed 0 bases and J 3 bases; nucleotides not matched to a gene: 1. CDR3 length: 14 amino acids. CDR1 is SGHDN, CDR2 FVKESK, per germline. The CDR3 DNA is TGTGCCAGCAGCCAAGAAGGGGGCGACACTGAAGCTTTCTTT. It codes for CASSQEGGDTEAFF.

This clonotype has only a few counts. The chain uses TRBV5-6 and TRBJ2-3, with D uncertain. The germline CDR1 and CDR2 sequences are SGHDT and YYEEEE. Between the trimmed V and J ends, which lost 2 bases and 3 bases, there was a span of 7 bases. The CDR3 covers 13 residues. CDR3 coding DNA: TGTGCCAGCAGCTTCTCCGGGACAGATACGCAGTATTTT. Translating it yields CASSFSGTDTQYF.

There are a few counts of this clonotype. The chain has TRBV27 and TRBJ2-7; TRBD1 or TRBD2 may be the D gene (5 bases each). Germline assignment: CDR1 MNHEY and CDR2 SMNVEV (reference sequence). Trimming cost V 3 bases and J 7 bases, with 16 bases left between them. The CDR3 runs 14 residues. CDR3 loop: CASSFSNGAAEQYF. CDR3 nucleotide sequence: TGTGCCAGCAGTTTCTCGAACGGGGCAGCTGAGCAGTACTTC.

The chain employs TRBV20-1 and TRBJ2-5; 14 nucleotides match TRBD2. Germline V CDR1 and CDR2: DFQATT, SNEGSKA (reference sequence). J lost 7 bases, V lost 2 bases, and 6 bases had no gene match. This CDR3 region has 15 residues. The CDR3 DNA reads TGCAGTGCTAGAAGACTAGCGGGGGGGCTAGGGACCCAGTACTTC. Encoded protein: CSARRLAGGLGTQYF.

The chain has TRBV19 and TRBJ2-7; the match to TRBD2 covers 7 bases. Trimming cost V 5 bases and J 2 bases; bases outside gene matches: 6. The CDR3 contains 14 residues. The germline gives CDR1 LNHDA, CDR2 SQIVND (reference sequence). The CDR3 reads CASSLVRGAYEQYF. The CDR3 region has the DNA TGTGCCAGTAGTCTCGTTCGGGGGGCCTACGAGCAGTACTTC.

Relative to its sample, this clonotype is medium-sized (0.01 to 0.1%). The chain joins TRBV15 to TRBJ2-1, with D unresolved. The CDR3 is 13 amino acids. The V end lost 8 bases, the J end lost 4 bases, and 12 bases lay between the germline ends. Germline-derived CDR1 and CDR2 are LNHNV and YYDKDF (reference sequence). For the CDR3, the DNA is TGTGCCACCGGAGCGATGACTTACAATGAGCAGTTCTTC. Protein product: CATGAMTYNEQFF.

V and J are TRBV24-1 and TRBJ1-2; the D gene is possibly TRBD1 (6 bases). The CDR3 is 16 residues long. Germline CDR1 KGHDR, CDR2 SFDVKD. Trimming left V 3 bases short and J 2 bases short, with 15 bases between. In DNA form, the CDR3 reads TGTGCCACCAGTGATCCCGGACAGACCCAGAACTATGGCTACACCTTC. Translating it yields CATSDPGQTQNYGYTF.

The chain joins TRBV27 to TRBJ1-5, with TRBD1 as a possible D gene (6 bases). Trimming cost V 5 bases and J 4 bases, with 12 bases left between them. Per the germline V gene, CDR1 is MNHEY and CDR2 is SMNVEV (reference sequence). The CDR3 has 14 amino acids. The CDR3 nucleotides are TGTGCCAGCAGTATGGACAGAGCTAATCAGCCCCAGCATTTT. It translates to CASSMDRANQPQHF.

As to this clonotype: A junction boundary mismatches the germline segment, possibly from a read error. The CDR3 coding sequence is TGTGCCAGCAGTGACAGCTCTGGGGCCAACGTCGTGACTTTC. It codes for CASSDSSGANVVTF. The chain employs TRBV6-4 and TRBJ2-6, with a possible D match to TRBD1 (5 bases). Looked up from germline, CDR1 is MRHNA and CDR2 is SNTAGT. The CDR3 is made up of 14 amino acids.

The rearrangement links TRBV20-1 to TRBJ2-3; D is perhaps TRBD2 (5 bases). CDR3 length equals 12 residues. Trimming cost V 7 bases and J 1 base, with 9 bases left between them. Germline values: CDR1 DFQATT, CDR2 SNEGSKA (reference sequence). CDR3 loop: CSGLRGTDTQYF. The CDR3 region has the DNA TGCAGTGGTCTGCGGGGCACAGATACGCAGTATTTT.

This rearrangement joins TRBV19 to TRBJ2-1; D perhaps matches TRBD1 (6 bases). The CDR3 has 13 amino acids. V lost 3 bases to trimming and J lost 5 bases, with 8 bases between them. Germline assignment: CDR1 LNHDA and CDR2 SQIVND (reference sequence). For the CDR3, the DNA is TGTGCCAGTAGTATTTCAGGGGACAATGAGCAGTTCTTC. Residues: CASSISGDNEQFF.

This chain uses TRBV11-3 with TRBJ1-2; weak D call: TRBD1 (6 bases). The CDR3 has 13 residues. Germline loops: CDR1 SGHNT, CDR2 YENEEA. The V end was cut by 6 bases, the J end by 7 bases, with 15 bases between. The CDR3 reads CASRRTGSVGYTF. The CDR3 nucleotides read TGTGCCAGCAGGCGCACAGGGTCTGTTGGCTACACCTTC. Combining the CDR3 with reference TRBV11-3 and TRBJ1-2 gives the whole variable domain EAGVVQSPRYKIIEKKQPVAFWCNPISGHNTLYWYLQNLGQGPELLIRYENEEAVDDSQLPKDRFSAERLKGVDSTLKIQPAELGDSAVYLCASRRTGSVGYTFGSGTRLTVV.

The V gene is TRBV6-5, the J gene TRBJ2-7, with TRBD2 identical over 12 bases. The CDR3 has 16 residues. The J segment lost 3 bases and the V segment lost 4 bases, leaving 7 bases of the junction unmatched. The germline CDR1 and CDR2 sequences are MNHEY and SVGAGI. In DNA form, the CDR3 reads TGTGCCAGCAGTTCAAAAGGACTAGCGGGACTCTACGAGCAGTACTTC. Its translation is CASSSKGLAGLYEQYF.